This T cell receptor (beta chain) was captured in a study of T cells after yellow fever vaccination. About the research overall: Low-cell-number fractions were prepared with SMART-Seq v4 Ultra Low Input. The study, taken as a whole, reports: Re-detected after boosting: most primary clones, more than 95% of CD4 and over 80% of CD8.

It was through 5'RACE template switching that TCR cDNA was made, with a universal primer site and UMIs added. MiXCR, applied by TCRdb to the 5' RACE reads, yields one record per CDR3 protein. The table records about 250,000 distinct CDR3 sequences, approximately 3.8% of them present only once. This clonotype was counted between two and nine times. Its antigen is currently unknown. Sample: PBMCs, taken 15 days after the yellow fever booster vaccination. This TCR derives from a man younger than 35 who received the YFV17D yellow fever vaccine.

CDR3 DNA sequence: TGCAGTGCTAGAGCATTTAGGGCTCCCCAAGAGACCCAGTACTTC. Protein sequence: CSARAFRAPQETQYF. This chain joins TRBV20-1 and TRBJ2-5; D uncertain. V was clipped by 1 base and J by 1 base, with 13 bases between them. Germline assignment: CDR1 DFQATT and CDR2 SNEGSKA (reference sequence). The CDR3 contains 15 residues.